This T cell receptor (beta chain) was captured by sequencing in a study of cytomegalovirus exposure and HLA in healthy donors. The germline gives CDR1 LGHNA, CDR2 YSLEER. This CDR3 has 14 amino acids. V lost 4 bases and J lost 5, with 14 bases in between. A note on this clone: Its specificity is unknown.

The PCR had 60 Vbeta and 13 Jbeta primers. This table comes from immunoSEQ multiplex PCR, and its TCRdb copy is limited to in-frame clones, with some not included. The sample carries over 150,000 clones, roughly 74% recorded once. The study, taken as a whole, reports: Specificity for CMV antigens was confirmed in vitro for a few of the CMV-associated chains. The HLA-A and HLA-B alleles of most subjects were reportedly predicted accurately from TCR beta sequences. Many donors shared some public TCRs, even though most TCR sequences were rare.

The specimen sequenced was PBMCs. The J gene is TRBJ1-1, the V gene TRBV4-3; no clear D. This receptor was taken from a man aged 18 to 29 in good health and CMV-seronegative. CDR3 sequence (DNA): TGCGCCAGCAGCCTTCTGCAGACGAGGACTGAAGCTTTCTTT. This codes for CASSLLQTRTEAFF.